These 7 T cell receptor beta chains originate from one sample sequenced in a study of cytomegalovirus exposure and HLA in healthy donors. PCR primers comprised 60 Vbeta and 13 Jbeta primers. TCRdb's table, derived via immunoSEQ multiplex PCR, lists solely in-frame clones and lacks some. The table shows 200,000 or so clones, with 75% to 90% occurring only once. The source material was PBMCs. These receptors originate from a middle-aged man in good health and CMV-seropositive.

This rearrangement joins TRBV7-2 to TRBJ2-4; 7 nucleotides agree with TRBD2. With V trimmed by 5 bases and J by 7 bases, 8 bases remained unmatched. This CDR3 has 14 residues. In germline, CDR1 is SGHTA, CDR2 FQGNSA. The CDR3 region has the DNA TGTGCCAGCAGCATTGCGGGGGTAGGGAACATTCAGTACTTC. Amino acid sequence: CASSIAGVGNIQYF.

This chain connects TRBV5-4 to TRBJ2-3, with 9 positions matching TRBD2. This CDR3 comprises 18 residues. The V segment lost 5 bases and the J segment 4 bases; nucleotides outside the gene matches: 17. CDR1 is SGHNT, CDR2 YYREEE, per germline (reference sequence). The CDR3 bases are TGTGCCAGCAGTCAGGGACTAGCCCGAAAGCGTTTTTCAGATACGCAGTATTTT. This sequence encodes CASSQGLARKRFSDTQYF.

CDR3 coding DNA: TGTGCCAGCAGCTTGGAAGCGGGGGGGTACAATGAGCAGTTCTTC. This encodes CASSLEAGGYNEQFF. The chain carries TRBV5-4 and TRBJ2-1, with 10 bases aligning to TRBD2. Germline CDR1 reads SGHNT; CDR2 reads YYREEE (reference sequence). This CDR3 has 15 residues. Trimming at V came to 0 bases and at J to 4 bases, leaving 1 base not matched to a gene. The full variable domain, in which reference TRBV5-4 and TRBJ2-1 provide the parts outside the CDR3, is ETGVTQSPTHLIKTRGQQVTLRCSSQSGHNTVSWYQQALGQGPQFIFQYYREEENGRGNFPPRFSGLQFPNYSSELNVNALELDDSALYLCASSLEAGGYNEQFFGPGTRLTVL.

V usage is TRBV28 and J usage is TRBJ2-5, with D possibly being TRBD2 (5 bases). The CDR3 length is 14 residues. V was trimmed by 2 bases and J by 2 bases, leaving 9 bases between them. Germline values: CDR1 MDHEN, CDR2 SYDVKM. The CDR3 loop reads CASSLEGGQETQYF. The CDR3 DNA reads TGTGCCAGCAGTTTAGAGGGCGGACAAGAGACCCAGTACTTC.

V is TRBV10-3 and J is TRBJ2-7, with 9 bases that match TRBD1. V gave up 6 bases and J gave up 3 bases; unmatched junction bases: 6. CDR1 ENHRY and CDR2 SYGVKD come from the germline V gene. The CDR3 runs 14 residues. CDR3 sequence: CAIRDGQGRYEQYF. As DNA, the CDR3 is TGTGCCATCAGGGACGGACAGGGGCGCTACGAGCAGTACTTC.

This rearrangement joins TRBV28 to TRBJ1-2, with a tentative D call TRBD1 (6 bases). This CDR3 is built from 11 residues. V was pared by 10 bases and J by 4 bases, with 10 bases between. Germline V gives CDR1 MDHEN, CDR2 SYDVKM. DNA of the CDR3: TGTGCCATAGGACAGACCTATGGCTACACCTTC. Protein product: CAIGQTYGYTF.

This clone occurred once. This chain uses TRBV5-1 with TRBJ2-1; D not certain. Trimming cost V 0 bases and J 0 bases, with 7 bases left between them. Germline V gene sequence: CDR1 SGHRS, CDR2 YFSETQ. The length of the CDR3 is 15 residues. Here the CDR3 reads CASSLGLSSYNEQFF. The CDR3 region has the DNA TGCGCCAGCAGCTTGGGTCTCAGCTCCTACAATGAGCAGTTCTTC.